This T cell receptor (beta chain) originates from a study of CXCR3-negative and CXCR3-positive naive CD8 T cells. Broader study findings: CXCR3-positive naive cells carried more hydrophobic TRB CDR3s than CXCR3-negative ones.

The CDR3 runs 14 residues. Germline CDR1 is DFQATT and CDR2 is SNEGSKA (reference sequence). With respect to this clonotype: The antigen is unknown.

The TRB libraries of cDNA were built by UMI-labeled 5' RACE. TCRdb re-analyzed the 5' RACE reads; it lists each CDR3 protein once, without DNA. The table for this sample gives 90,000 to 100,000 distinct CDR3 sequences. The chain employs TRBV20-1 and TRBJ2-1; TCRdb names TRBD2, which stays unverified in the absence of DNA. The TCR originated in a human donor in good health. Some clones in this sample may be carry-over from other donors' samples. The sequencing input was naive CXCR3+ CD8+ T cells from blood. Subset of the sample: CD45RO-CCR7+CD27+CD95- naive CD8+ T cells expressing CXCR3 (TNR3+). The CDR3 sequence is CSARTRSPYNEQFF.